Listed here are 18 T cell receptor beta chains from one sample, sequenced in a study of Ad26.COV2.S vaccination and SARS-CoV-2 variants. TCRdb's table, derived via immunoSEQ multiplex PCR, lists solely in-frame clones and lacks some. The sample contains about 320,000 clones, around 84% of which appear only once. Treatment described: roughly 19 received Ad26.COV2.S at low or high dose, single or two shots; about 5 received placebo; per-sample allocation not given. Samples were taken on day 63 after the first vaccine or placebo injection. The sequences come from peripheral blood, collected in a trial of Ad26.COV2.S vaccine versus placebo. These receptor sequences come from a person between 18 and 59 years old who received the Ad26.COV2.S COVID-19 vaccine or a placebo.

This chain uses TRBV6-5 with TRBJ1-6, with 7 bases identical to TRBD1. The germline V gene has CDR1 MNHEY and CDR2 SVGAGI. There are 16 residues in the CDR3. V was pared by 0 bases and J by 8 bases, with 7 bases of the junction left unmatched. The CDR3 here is CASSYSSGGRDSPLHF. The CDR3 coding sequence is TGTGCCAGCAGTTACTCTTCAGGGGGGAGAGATTCACCCCTCCACTTT.

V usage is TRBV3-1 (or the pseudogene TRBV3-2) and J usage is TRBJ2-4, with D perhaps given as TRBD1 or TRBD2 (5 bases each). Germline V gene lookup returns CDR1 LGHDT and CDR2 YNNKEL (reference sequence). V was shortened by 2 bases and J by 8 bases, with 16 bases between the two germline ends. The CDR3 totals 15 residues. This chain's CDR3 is CASSQNMGPFDIQYF. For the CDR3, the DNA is TGTGCCAGCAGCCAAAACATGGGACCGTTTGACATTCAGTACTTC.

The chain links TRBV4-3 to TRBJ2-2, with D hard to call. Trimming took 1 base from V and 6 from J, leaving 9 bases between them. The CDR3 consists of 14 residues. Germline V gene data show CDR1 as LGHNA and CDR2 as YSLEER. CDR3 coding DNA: TGCGCCAGCAGCCAAGCTGTCGGGTCCGGGGAGCTGTTTTTT. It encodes CASSQAVGSGELFF.

CDR3 bases: TGTGCCAGCAGGCGACCGGGAGATGGCTACACCTTC. Its translation: CASRRPGDGYTF. The rearrangement links TRBV27 to TRBJ1-2; D remains ambiguous. Looked up from germline, CDR1 is MNHEY and CDR2 is SMNVEV (reference sequence). V was clipped by 6 bases and J by 6 bases, with 11 bases between them. The CDR3 is 12 residues long.

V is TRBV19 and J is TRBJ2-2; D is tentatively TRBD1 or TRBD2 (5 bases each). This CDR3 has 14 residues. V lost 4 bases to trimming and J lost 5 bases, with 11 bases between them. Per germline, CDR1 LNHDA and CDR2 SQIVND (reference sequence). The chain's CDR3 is CASSNPGQTGELFF. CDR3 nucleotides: TGTGCCAGTAGTAACCCGGGGCAGACCGGGGAGCTGTTTTTT. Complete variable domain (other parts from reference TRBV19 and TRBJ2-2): DGGITQSPKYLFRKEGQNVTLSCEQNLNHDAMYWYRQDPGQGLRLIYYSQIVNDFQKGDIAEGYSVSREKKESFPLTVTSAQKNPTAFYLCASSNPGQTGELFFGEGSRLTVL.

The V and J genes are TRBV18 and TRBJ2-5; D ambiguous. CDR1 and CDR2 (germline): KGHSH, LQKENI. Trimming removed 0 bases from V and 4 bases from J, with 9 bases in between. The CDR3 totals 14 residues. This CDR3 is CASSPPTGPETQYF. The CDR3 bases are TGTGCCAGCTCACCACCGACCGGGCCAGAGACCCAGTACTTC.

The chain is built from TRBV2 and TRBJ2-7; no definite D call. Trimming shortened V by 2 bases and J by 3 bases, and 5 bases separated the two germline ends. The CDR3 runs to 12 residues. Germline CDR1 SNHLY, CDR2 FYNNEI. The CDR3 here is CASSETDYEQYF. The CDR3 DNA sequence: TGTGCCAGCAGTGAAACAGACTACGAGCAGTACTTC.

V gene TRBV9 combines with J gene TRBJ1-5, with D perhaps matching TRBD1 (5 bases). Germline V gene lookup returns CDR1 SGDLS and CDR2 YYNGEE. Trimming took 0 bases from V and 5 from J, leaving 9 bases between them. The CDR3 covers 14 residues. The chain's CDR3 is CASSVDWGYQPQHF. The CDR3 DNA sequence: TGTGCCAGCAGCGTAGACTGGGGCTATCAGCCCCAGCATTTT. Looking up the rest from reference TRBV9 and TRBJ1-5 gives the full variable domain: DSGVTQTPKHLITATGQRVTLRCSPRSGDLSVYWYQQSLDQGLQFLIQYYNGEERAKGNILERFSAQQFPDLHSELNLSSLELGDSALYFCASSVDWGYQPQHFGDGTRLSIL.

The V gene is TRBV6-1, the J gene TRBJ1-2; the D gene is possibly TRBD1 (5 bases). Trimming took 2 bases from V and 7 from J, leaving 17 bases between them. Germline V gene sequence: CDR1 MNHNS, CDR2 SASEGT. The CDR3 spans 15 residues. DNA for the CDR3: TGTGCCAGCAGTGAAAGTAGGCAGGGACCCTTTGGCTACACCTTC. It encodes CASSESRQGPFGYTF.

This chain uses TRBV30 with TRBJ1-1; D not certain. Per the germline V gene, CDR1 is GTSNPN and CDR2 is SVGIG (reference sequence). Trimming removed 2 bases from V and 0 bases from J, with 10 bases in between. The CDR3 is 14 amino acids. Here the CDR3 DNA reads TGTGCCTGGAGTAGGGAAAGCCTGAACACTGAAGCTTTCTTT. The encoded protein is CAWSRESLNTEAFF.

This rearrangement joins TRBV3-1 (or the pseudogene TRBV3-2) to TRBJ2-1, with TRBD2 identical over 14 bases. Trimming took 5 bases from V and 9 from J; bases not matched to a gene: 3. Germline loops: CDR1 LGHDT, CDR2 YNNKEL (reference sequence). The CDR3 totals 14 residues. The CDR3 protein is CASSWTSGGLEQFF. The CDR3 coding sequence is TGTGCCAGCAGCTGGACTAGCGGGGGGCTTGAGCAGTTCTTC.

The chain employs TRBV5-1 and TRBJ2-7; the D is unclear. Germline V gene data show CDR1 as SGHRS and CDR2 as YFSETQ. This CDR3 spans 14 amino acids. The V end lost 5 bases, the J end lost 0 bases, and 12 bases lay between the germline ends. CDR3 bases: TGCGCCAGCAGAGCCCCGGAGAGCTCCTACGAGCAGTACTTC. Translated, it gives CASRAPESSYEQYF.

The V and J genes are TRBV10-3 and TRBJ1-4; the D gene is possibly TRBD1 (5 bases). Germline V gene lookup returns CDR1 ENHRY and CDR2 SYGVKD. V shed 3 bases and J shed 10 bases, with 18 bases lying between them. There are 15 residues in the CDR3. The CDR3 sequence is CAISEGPGYQGKLFF. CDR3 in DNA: TGTGCCATCAGTGAAGGACCAGGGTATCAAGGAAAACTGTTTTTT.

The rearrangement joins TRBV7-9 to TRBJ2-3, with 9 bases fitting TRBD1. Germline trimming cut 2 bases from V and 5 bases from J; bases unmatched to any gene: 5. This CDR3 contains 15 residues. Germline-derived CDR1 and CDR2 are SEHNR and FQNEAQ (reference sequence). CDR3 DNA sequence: TGTGCCAGCAGCTTACTTGGGACAGGGCGAGATACGCAGTATTTT. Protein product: CASSLLGTGRDTQYF.

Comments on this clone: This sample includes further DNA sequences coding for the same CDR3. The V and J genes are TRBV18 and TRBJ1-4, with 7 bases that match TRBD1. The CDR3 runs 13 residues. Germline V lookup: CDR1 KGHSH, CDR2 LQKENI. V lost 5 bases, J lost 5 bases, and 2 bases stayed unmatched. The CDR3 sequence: CASSSDRNEKLFF. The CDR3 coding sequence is TGTGCCAGCTCATCGGACAGGAATGAAAAACTGTTTTTT.

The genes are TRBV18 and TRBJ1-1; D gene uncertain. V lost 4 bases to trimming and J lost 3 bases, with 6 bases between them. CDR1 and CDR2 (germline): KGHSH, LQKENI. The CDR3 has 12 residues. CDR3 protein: CASSLGYTEAFF. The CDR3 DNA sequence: TGTGCCAGCTCACTCGGATACACTGAAGCTTTCTTT.

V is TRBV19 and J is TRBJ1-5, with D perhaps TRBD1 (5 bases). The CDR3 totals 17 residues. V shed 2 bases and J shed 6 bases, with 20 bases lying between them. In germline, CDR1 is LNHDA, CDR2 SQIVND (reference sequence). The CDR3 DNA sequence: TGTGCCAGTAGTATAAACCAGTACGCAGGGTATAGTCAGCCCCAGCATTTT. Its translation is CASSINQYAGYSQPQHF.

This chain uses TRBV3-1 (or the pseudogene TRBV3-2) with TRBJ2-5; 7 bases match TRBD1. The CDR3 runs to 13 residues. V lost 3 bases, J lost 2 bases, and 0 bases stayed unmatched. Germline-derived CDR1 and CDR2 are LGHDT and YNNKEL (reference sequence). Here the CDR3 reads CASSHRGQETQYF. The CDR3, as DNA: TGTGCCAGCAGCCACAGGGGGCAAGAGACCCAGTACTTC.